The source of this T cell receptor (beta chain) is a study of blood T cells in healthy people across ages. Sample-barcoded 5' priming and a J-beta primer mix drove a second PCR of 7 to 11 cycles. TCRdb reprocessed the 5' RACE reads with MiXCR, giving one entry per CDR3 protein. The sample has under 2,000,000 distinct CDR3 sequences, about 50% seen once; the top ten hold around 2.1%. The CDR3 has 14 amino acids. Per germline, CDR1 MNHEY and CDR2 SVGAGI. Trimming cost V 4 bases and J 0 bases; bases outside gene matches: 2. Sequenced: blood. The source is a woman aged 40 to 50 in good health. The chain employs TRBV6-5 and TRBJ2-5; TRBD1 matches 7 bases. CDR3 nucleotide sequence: TGTGCCAGCAGTTTGACAGGGTACCAAGAGACCCAGTACTTC. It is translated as CASSLTGYQETQYF.